These 9 T cell receptor beta chains were all obtained from the same sample, sequenced in a study of CD8+ T cells in alopecia areata. Treatment noted: oral pan-JAK inhibitor, 5-10 mg twice daily. Isolated RNA was reverse transcribed into cDNA used as the sequencing template. The protocol was immunoSEQ multiplex PCR, while the TCRdb copy is restricted to in-frame clones and leaves out a portion. The repertoire includes about 210,000 clones, about 58% of them detected once, and around 1.4% sits in the top ten. The sample was CD4+ T cells sorted from blood, taken at week 4, from a patient treated with tofacitinib. The origin of the receptors is a human donor with alopecia areata.

This rearrangement joins TRBV4-3 to TRBJ1-2; TRBD1 might be the D (5 bases). The CDR3 length is 14 residues. The germline V and J ends were trimmed by 4 bases and 8 bases, with 17 bases remaining between them. Germline assignment: CDR1 LGHNA and CDR2 YSLEER. CDR3 DNA sequence: TGCGCCAGCAGCCTGCAGGGCCAGCCCGGGGGCTACACCTTC. Translated, it gives CASSLQGQPGGYTF.

This chain links TRBV5-6 with TRBJ2-7; unclear D gene. CDR3 length: 14 amino acids. V gave up 0 bases and J gave up 2 bases, with 9 bases separating them. Germline assignment: CDR1 SGHDT and CDR2 YYEEEE. CDR3 nucleotide sequence: TGTGCCAGCAGCTTGGGTCCACCTACCTACGAGCAGTACTTC. Amino acid sequence: CASSLGPPTYEQYF. Based on the CDR3 plus reference TRBV5-6 and TRBJ2-7, the full variable domain is DAGVTQSPTHLIKTRGQQVTLRCSPKSGHDTVSWYQQALGQGPQFIFQYYEEEERQRGNFPDRFSGHQFPNYSSELNVNALLLGDSALYLCASSLGPPTYEQYFGPGTRLTVT.

This clone was observed a handful of times. The genes are TRBV11-2 and TRBJ2-3; D uncertain. V was clipped by 1 base and J by 7 bases, with 6 bases between them. This CDR3 comprises 12 residues. Per germline, CDR1 SGHAT and CDR2 FQNNGV. The CDR3 loop reads CASSLARNTQYF. CDR3 nucleotides: TGTGCCAGCAGCTTAGCGAGGAATACGCAGTATTTT.

This chain links TRBV29-1 with TRBJ1-1; D is uncertain. V gave up 5 bases and J gave up 0 bases, with 4 bases separating them. The CDR3 is made up of 11 amino acids. Germline CDR1 is SQVTM and CDR2 is ANQGSEA. Here the CDR3 reads CSVQMNTEAFF. CDR3 DNA sequence: TGCAGCGTTCAAATGAACACTGAAGCTTTCTTT.

This clone was detected a few times. V usage is TRBV15 and J usage is TRBJ2-1; D is uncertain. The CDR3 runs 11 residues. The V end lost 0 bases, the J end lost 7 bases, and 1 base lay between the germline ends. Germline V gene lookup returns CDR1 LNHNV and CDR2 YYDKDF (reference sequence). The CDR3 here is CATSRDNEQFF. The CDR3, as DNA: TGTGCCACCAGCAGAGATAATGAGCAGTTCTTC.

V usage is TRBV20-1 and J usage is TRBJ2-4, with unresolved D. Per germline, CDR1 DFQATT and CDR2 SNEGSKA (reference sequence). The germline V and J ends were trimmed by 4 bases and 5 bases, with 6 bases remaining between them. The CDR3 extends over 11 amino acids. The CDR3 loop is CSATEQNIQYF. The CDR3 DNA sequence: TGCAGTGCTACAGAACAAAACATTCAGTACTTC.

This chain connects TRBV10-3 to TRBJ2-3; 10 nucleotides align to TRBD2. Germline values: CDR1 ENHRY, CDR2 SYGVKD. There are 15 residues in the CDR3. The J segment lost 2 bases and the V segment lost 6 bases, leaving 5 bases of the junction unmatched. CDR3 in DNA: TGTGCCATCAGGCCTAGCGGGGGACCCACAGATACGCAGTATTTT. As protein: CAIRPSGGPTDTQYF.

Only a few counts were recorded for this clone. The chain recombines TRBV29-1 with TRBJ2-3; TRBD1 matches 9 bases. Looked up from germline, CDR1 is SQVTM and CDR2 is ANQGSEA. The CDR3 sequence is 15 residues long. With V trimmed by 5 bases and J by 2 bases, 8 bases remained unmatched. DNA of the CDR3: TGCAGCGTTCGGACAGGGGAACCTTTCACAGATACGCAGTATTTT. It translates to CSVRTGEPFTDTQYF.

This chain joins TRBV6-5 and TRBJ2-3; D assignment may be TRBD1 or TRBD2 (5 bases each). Germline assignment: CDR1 MNHEY and CDR2 SVGAGI. V lost 7 bases, J lost 6 bases, and 17 bases lay in between. The CDR3 has 14 amino acids. CDR3 bases: TGTGCCAGCATGGAGGCAGGGCGCATGGATACGCAGTATTTT. It yields the protein CASMEAGRMDTQYF.